The 28 T cell receptor beta chains presented below share a single source sample, sequenced in a study of radiotherapy plus CTLA-4 blockade in lung cancer. Repertoires were generated with immunoSEQ multiplex PCR, while TCRdb's copy carries only in-frame clones and drops some. The data show tens of thousands of clones, with over 65% seen just once and 3.5% to 4% held by the top ten. The sample in question was peripheral blood, obtained from a patient treated with radiotherapy plus ipilimumab. The receptors were sampled from a human donor with non-small cell lung cancer who had a partial response to radiotherapy plus ipilimumab.

This clone was found once. This chain links TRBV14 with TRBJ1-2, with 7 bases that match TRBD1. V dropped 1 base and J dropped 4; count of bases not matched to a gene: 3. Looked up from germline, CDR1 is SGHDN and CDR2 is FVKESK. The CDR3 totals 14 residues. CDR3 loop: CASSQAAGGYGYTF. As DNA, the CDR3 is TGTGCCAGCAGCCAAGCGGCAGGGGGCTATGGCTACACCTTC.

The chain employs TRBV4-2 and TRBJ1-3; 9 bases are shared with TRBD1. V lost 0 bases, J lost 0 bases, and 6 bases stayed unmatched. In germline, CDR1 is LGHNA, CDR2 YNFKEQ. The CDR3 covers 18 residues. Here the CDR3 reads CASSQDRGGQGSGNTIYF. DNA of the CDR3: TGTGCCAGCAGCCAAGACCGGGGGGGACAGGGCTCTGGAAACACCATATATTTT.

The chain joins TRBV11-2 to TRBJ2-5; the match to TRBD1 covers 7 bases. The length of the CDR3 is 16 residues. Trimming took 1 base from V and 5 from J; bases not matched to a gene: 10. Germline assignment: CDR1 SGHAT and CDR2 FQNNGV. The CDR3 DNA reads as TGTGCCAGCAGCTTAGTTAGGGGGCTTGTACATGAGACCCAGTACTTC. This translates into CASSLVRGLVHETQYF.

The V call is TRBV9, the J call TRBJ2-7; D may be TRBD1 (6 bases). The CDR3 is made up of 14 amino acids. V lost 4 bases to trimming and J lost 3 bases, with 14 bases between them. Germline V gene lookup returns CDR1 SGDLS and CDR2 YYNGEE. The CDR3 is CASSPWDTYYEQYF. The CDR3 bases are TGTGCCAGCAGCCCATGGGACACCTACTACGAGCAGTACTTC.

V gene TRBV6-5 combines with J gene TRBJ2-7; 9 bases map to TRBD1. The CDR3 runs 15 residues. Trimming cost V 4 bases and J 3 bases; bases outside gene matches: 7. Looked up from germline, CDR1 is MNHEY and CDR2 is SVGAGI. CDR3 in DNA: TGTGCCAGCAGTTCCCGACAGGGGGTAAGCTACGAGCAGTACTTC. It specifies CASSSRQGVSYEQYF.

V gene TRBV5-4 combines with J gene TRBJ1-2; a possible D gene is TRBD1 (6 bases). The V gene's germline CDR1 is SGHNT and CDR2 YYREEE (reference sequence). The CDR3 is 12 amino acids. The ends were cut back, 0 bases at V and 7 bases at J, with 7 bases in the middle. Written as DNA, the CDR3 is TGTGCCAGCAGCTTGGACAGGGTTGGCTACACCTTC. Residues: CASSLDRVGYTF. Combining the CDR3 with reference TRBV5-4 and TRBJ1-2 gives the whole variable domain ETGVTQSPTHLIKTRGQQVTLRCSSQSGHNTVSWYQQALGQGPQFIFQYYREEENGRGNFPPRFSGLQFPNYSSELNVNALELDDSALYLCASSLDRVGYTFGSGTRLTVV.

This chain links TRBV25-1 with TRBJ1-4; 9 bases are a match to TRBD1. CDR1 and CDR2 (germline): MGHDK, SYGVNS. This CDR3 has 14 residues. The V and J ends lost 7 bases and 6 bases, in that order; junction bases with no gene match: 6. The CDR3: CASTGTGRYEKLFF. The CDR3 region has the DNA TGTGCCAGCACTGGGACAGGGCGATATGAAAAACTGTTTTTT.

The V call is TRBV4-2, the J call TRBJ2-2; 7 bases map to TRBD1. Germline-derived CDR1 and CDR2 are LGHNA and YNFKEQ. The CDR3 has 16 amino acids. The ends lost 2 bases at V and 3 bases at J; junction bases unmatched: 6. The CDR3 DNA follows: TGTGCCAGCAGCCAACAAGGGGGCGGTGACACCGGGGAGCTGTTTTTT. This gives the protein CASSQQGGGDTGELFF.

This sequence joins TRBV7-6 and TRBJ1-1, with TRBD1 identical over 10 bases. Trimming cost V 3 bases and J 4 bases; bases outside gene matches: 8. Per the germline V gene, CDR1 is SGHVS and CDR2 is FNYEAQ. The length of the CDR3 is 16 residues. CDR3 DNA sequence: TGTGCCAGCAGCTTGGCGGGACAGGGGTTGGTCACTGAAGCTTTCTTT. This codes for CASSLAGQGLVTEAFF.

The CDR3 loop is CSFHPGTGFSDTQYF. CDR3 coding DNA: TGCAGCTTTCACCCCGGGACAGGGTTTTCAGATACGCAGTATTTT. This rearrangement joins TRBV29-1 to TRBJ2-3; TRBD1 matches at 9 bases. V shed 8 bases and J 4 bases; nucleotides not matched to a gene: 13. From germline, CDR1 is SQVTM and CDR2 ANQGSEA. There are 15 residues in the CDR3.

The rearrangement links TRBV6-5 to TRBJ2-6; possible D gene TRBD1, 6 bases. V lost 7 bases and J 1 base, leaving 11 bases between the germline ends. The CDR3 sequence is 15 residues long. Germline V CDR1 and CDR2: MNHEY, SVGAGI. CDR3 in amino acids: CASKITGSGANVLTF. For the CDR3, the DNA is TGTGCCAGCAAGATTACAGGGTCTGGGGCCAACGTCCTGACTTTC.

This clone occurred a few times. This chain uses TRBV5-1 with TRBJ2-3; TRBD1 matches at 7 bases. After removal of 4 bases from V and 0 bases from J, the junction contained 11 bases not matched to a gene. Per the germline V gene, CDR1 is SGHRS and CDR2 is YFSETQ. The CDR3 spans 17 residues. The CDR3 nucleotides are TGCGCCAGCAGCCAACCGGGACAGCGATCTAGCACAGATACGCAGTATTTT. Translated: CASSQPGQRSSTDTQYF.

This chain joins TRBV18 and TRBJ1-5, with 8 bases lining up with TRBD1. J gave up 0 bases and V 1 base, and 5 bases lay outside the gene matches. Germline V gene data show CDR1 as KGHSH and CDR2 as LQKENI. This CDR3 has 17 residues. CDR3 sequence (DNA): TGTGCCAGCTCACCACTGGGGACAGGAGCTAGCAATCAGCCCCAGCATTTT. Translating gives CASSPLGTGASNQPQHF.

This clone was detected a few times. V and J are TRBV2 and TRBJ2-7; D gene uncertain. This CDR3 comprises 12 residues. The V end was cut by 3 bases, the J end by 2 bases, with 5 bases between. Germline V lookup: CDR1 SNHLY, CDR2 FYNNEI. For the CDR3, the DNA is TGTGCCAGCAGTGACAACACCTACGAGCAGTACTTC. This translates into CASSDNTYEQYF. The full variable domain, with the rest looked up from reference TRBV2 and TRBJ2-7, is EPEVTQTPSHQVTQMGQEVILRCVPISNHLYFYWYRQILGQKVEFLVSFYNNEISEKSEIFDDQFSVERPDGSNFTLKIRSTKLEDSAMYFCASSDNTYEQYFGPGTRLTVT.

This CDR3 reads CASSPTGGNTIYF. CDR3 nucleotides: TGTGCCAGCAGTCCCACGGGGGGAAACACCATATATTTT. V gene TRBV6-5 combines with J gene TRBJ1-3; D not certain. CDR3 length equals 13 residues. V was clipped by 5 bases and J by 4 bases, with 9 bases between them. CDR1 MNHEY and CDR2 SVGAGI come from the germline V gene.

The V gene is TRBV19, the J gene TRBJ2-2; 13 nucleotides align to TRBD2. The V gene end was trimmed by 1 base and the J gene end by 4 bases; junction bases not matched to a gene: 9. The CDR3 runs 19 residues. Germline lookup yields CDR1 LNHDA and CDR2 SQIVND (reference sequence). The CDR3 nucleotides are TGTGCCAGTAGTATAGCCTTACTAGCGGGGGGGCTGAGCACCGGGGAGCTGTTTTTT. Amino acids: CASSIALLAGGLSTGELFF.

This clone has a single count. The genes are TRBV5-1 and TRBJ2-7; 11 bases agree with TRBD1. The V gene's germline CDR1 is SGHRS and CDR2 YFSETQ. Trimming took 7 bases from V and 5 from J; bases not matched to a gene: 5. The CDR3 loop spans 13 amino acids. The CDR3 is CASGGQGVNEQYF. CDR3 coding DNA: TGCGCCAGCGGGGGACAGGGGGTCAACGAGCAGTACTTC. The variable domain in full, completed from reference TRBV5-1 and TRBJ2-7, reads KAGVTQTPRYLIKTRGQQVTLSCSPISGHRSVSWYQQTPGQGLQFLFEYFSETQRNKGNFPGRFSGRQFSNSRSEMNVSTLELGDSALYLCASGGQGVNEQYFGPGTRLTVT.

With regard to this clone: The sample carries other DNA sequences with the same CDR3. This sequence joins TRBV2 and TRBJ1-2; D unresolved. V lost 2 bases and J 2 bases, leaving 6 bases between the germline ends. The CDR3 has 13 residues. Germline lookup yields CDR1 SNHLY and CDR2 FYNNEI. The CDR3 sequence is CASSENSNYGYTF. CDR3 nucleotide sequence: TGTGCCAGCAGTGAAAACAGCAACTATGGCTACACCTTC.

This clone showed up just once. This sequence joins TRBV12-5 and TRBJ1-6, with a possible D match to TRBD1 (6 bases). The CDR3 length is 14 residues. CDR1 LGHNT and CDR2 FRNRAP come from the germline V gene. Deletions cut 6 bases from V and 7 bases from J, with 13 bases between. The CDR3 loop reads CASGTGHTNSPLHF. The CDR3 DNA sequence: TGTGCTAGTGGGACGGGACATACGAATTCACCCCTCCACTTT.

V is TRBV29-1 and J is TRBJ1-6; 7 nucleotides match TRBD1. Germline CDR1 SQVTM, CDR2 ANQGSEA. CDR3 size: 14 residues. Germline trimming cut 7 bases from V and 3 bases from J; bases unmatched to any gene: 6. The CDR3 loop reads CSAEGQRYNSPLHF. The CDR3 nucleotides are TGCAGCGCCGAGGGACAGCGCTATAATTCACCCCTCCACTTT.

V and J are TRBV5-6 and TRBJ1-3, with D maybe TRBD1 (6 bases). Germline V CDR1 and CDR2: SGHDT, YYEEEE. The CDR3 has 15 amino acids. Trimming pared 2 bases from V and 2 bases from J, leaving 11 bases between. The CDR3 DNA sequence: TGTGCCAGCAGCTTTGCAGGGGCCCCTGGAAACACCATATATTTT. The encoded protein is CASSFAGAPGNTIYF.

The rearrangement joins TRBV5-6 to TRBJ2-3; possible D gene TRBD1, 5 bases. The CDR3 is made up of 17 amino acids. The germline V gene has CDR1 SGHDT and CDR2 YYEEEE. Between the trimmed V and J ends, which lost 4 bases and 6 bases, there was a span of 24 bases. The CDR3 sequence is CASSANSGRAVGDTQYF. The DNA for the CDR3 is TGTGCCAGCAGCGCTAATTCCGGCAGGGCCGTGGGGGATACGCAGTATTTT.

The chain has TRBV19 and TRBJ2-1, with 7 bases that match TRBD2. Germline loops: CDR1 LNHDA, CDR2 SQIVND (reference sequence). The CDR3 length is 17 residues. J lost 5 bases, V lost 5 bases, and 15 bases had no gene match. This chain's CDR3 is CASSGRLLANINNEQFF. Written as DNA, the CDR3 is TGTGCCAGTAGTGGCCGGTTACTAGCGAATATCAACAATGAGCAGTTCTTC. Full variable domain (missing parts from reference TRBV19 and TRBJ2-1): DGGITQSPKYLFRKEGQNVTLSCEQNLNHDAMYWYRQDPGQGLRLIYYSQIVNDFQKGDIAEGYSVSREKKESFPLTVTSAQKNPTAFYLCASSGRLLANINNEQFFGPGTRLTVL.

This rearrangement joins TRBV5-5 to TRBJ2-1, with TRBD2 as a possible D gene (5 bases). CDR1 and CDR2 from the germline V gene are SGHKS and YYEKEE (reference sequence). The CDR3 totals 15 residues. Trimming cost V 2 bases and J 3 bases, with 12 bases left between them. CDR3 sequence reads: CASSFEGSYYNEQFF. As DNA, the CDR3 is TGTGCCAGCAGCTTCGAGGGCAGCTACTACAATGAGCAGTTCTTC.

The DNA of the CDR3 is TGTGCCAGCACCACTCTGACAGGGTCGGGCTACGAGCAGTACTTC. Its translation is CASTTLTGSGYEQYF. The chain carries TRBV11-2 and TRBJ2-7; 7 bases fit TRBD1. The V and J ends lost 7 bases and 3 bases, in that order; junction bases with no gene match: 12. CDR3 length equals 15 residues. The germline CDR1 and CDR2 sequences are SGHAT and FQNNGV.

The rearrangement uses TRBV10-3 and TRBJ1-5, with TRBD1 matching 7 bases. The V and J ends lost 0 bases and 7 bases, in that order; junction bases with no gene match: 6. Per the germline V gene, CDR1 is ENHRY and CDR2 is SYGVKD. CDR3 length equals 15 residues. In nucleotides, the CDR3 is TGTGCCATCAGTGAGTCCGACAGGGAGGACCAGCCCCAGCATTTT. Translation: CAISESDREDQPQHF.

The chain carries TRBV6-1 and TRBJ2-2; TRBD2 matches 10 bases. The germline gives CDR1 MNHNS, CDR2 SASEGT. J lost 1 base, V lost 4 bases, and 0 bases had no gene match. CDR3 length: 15 amino acids. CDR3 residues: CASSGLAGNTGELFF. CDR3 in DNA: TGTGCCAGCAGTGGACTAGCGGGGAACACCGGGGAGCTGTTTTTT.

As concerns this clone: The same CDR3 arises from other DNA sequences in this sample as well. The J gene is TRBJ1-1, the V gene TRBV5-1, with D perhaps TRBD1 (5 bases). This CDR3 has 14 residues. Germline loops: CDR1 SGHRS, CDR2 YFSETQ. Trimming left V 0 bases short and J 4 bases short, with 10 bases between. CDR3 nucleotides: TGCGCCAGCAGCTTGGATGGGGGAGGCACTGAAGCTTTCTTT. Translating gives CASSLDGGGTEAFF.